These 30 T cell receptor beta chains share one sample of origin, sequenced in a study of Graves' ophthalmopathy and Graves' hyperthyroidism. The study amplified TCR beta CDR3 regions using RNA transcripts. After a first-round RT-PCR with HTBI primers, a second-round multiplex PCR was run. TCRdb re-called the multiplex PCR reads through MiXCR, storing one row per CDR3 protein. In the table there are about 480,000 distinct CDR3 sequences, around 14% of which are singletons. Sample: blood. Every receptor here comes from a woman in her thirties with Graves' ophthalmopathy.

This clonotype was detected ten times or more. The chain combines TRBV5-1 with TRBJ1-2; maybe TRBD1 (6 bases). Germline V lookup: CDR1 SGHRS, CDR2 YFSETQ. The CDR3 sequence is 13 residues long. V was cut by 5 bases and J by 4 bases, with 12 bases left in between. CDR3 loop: CASRSDRFYGYTF. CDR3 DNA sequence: TGCGCCAGCAGAAGTGACAGGTTCTATGGCTACACCTTC.

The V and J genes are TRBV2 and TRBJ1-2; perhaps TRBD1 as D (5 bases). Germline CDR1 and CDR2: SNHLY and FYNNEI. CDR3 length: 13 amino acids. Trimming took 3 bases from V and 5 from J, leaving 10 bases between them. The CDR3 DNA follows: TGTGCCAGCAGTGAGGGGCTTCGGTATGGCTACACCTTC. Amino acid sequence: CASSEGLRYGYTF. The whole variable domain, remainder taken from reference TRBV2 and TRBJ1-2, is EPEVTQTPSHQVTQMGQEVILRCVPISNHLYFYWYRQILGQKVEFLVSFYNNEISEKSEIFDDQFSVERPDGSNFTLKIRSTKLEDSAMYFCASSEGLRYGYTFGSGTRLTVV.

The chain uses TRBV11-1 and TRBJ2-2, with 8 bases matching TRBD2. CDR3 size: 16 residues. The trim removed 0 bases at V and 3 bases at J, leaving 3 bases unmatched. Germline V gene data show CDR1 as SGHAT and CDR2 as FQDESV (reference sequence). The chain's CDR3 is CASSLARGDDTGELFF. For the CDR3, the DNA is TGTGCCAGCAGCTTAGCGCGGGGGGACGACACCGGGGAGCTGTTTTTT.

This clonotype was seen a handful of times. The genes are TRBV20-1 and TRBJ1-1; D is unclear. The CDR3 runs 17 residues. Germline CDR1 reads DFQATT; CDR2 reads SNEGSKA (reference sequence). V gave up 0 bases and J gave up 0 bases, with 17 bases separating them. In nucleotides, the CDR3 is TGCAGTGCTAGAGATAGTCGGACGTCCGTCATGAACACTGAAGCTTTCTTT. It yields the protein CSARDSRTSVMNTEAFF.

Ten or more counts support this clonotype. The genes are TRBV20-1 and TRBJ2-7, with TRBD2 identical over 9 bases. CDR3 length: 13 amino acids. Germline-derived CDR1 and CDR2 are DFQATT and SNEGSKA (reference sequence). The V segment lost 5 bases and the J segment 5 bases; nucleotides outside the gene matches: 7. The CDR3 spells CSASERGVDEQYF. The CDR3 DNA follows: TGCAGTGCTTCAGAGCGGGGGGTTGACGAGCAGTACTTC.

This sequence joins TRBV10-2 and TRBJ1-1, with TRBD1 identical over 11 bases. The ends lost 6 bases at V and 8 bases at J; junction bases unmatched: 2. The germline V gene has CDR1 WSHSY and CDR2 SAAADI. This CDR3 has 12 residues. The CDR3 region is CASSGQGAEAFF. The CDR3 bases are TGCGCCAGCAGCGGACAGGGGGCGGAAGCTTTCTTT.

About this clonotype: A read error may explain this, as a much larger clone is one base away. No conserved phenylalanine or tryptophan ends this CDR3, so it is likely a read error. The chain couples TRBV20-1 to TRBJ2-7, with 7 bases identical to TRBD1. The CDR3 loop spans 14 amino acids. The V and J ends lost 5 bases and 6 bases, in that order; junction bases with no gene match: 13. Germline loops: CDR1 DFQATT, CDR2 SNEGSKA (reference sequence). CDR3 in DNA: TGCAGTGCTGGTCGACAGGGAGTCTCGGGCGAGCAGTACTAC. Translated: CSAGRQGVSGEQYY.

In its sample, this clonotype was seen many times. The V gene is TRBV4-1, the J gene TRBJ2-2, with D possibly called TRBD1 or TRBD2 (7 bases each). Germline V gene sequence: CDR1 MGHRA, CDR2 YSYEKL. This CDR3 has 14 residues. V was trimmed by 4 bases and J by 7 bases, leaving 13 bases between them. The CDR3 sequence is CASSLRGEGGELFF. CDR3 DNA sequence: TGCGCCAGCAGCCTCAGGGGGGAGGGCGGGGAGCTGTTTTTT.

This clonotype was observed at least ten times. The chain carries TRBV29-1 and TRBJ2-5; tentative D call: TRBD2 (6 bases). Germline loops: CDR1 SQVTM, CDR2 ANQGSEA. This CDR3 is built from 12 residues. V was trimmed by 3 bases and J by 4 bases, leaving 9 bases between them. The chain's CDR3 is CSVERGGETQYF. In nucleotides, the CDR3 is TGCAGCGTTGAGAGGGGAGGAGAGACCCAGTACTTC.

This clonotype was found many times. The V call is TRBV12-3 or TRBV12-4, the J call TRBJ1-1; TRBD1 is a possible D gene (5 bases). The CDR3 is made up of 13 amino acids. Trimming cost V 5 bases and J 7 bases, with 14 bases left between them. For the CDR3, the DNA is TGTGCCAGCAGTAGACAGCTTCACATTGAAGCTTTCTTT. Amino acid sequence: CASSRQLHIEAFF.

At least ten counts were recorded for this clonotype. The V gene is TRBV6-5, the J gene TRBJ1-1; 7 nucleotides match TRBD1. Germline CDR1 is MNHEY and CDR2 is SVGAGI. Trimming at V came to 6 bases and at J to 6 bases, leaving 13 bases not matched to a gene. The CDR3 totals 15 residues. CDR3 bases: TGTGCCAGCAGCGTGAACAGGGGCCGGCTCGCTGAAGCTTTCTTT. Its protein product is CASSVNRGRLAEAFF.

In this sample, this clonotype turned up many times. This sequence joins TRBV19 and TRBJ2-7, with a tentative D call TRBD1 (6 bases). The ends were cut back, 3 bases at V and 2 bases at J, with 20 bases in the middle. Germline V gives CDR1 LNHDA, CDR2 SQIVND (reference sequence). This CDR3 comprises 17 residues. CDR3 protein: CASSMRAPGRGAYEQYF. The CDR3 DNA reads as TGTGCCAGTAGTATGAGGGCGCCGGGCAGGGGTGCCTACGAGCAGTACTTC.

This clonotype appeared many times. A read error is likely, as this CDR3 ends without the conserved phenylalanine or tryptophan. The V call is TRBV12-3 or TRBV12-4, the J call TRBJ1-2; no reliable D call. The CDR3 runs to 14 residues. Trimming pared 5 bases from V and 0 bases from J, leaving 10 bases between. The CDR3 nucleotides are TGTGCCAGCAGTGTTCCTAGGTCTAACTATGGCTACACCCTC. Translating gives CASSVPRSNYGYTL.

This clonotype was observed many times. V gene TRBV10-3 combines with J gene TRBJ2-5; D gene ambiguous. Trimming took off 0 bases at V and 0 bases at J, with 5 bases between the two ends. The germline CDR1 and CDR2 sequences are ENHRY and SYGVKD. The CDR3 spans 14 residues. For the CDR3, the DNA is TGTGCCATCAGTGAGTCAGTAGACCAAGAGACCCAGTACTTC. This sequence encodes CAISESVDQETQYF.

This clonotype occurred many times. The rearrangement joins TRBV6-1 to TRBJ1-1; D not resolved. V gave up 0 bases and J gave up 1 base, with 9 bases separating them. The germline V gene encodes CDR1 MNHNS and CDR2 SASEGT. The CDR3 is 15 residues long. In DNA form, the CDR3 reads TGTGCCAGCAGTGAAGCGCGGGGATGGAACACTGAAGCTTTCTTT. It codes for CASSEARGWNTEAFF.

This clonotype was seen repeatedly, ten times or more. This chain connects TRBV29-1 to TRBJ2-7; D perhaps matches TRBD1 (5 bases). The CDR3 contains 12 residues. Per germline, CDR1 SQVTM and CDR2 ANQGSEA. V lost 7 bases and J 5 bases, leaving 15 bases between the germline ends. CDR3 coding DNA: TGCAGCGCGTTGAAGCTCAGGGACGAGCAGTACTTC. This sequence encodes CSALKLRDEQYF.

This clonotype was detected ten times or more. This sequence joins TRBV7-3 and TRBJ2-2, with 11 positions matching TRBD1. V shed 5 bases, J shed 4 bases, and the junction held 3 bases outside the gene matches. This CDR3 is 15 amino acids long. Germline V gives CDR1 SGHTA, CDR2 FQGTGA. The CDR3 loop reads CASSPGTGGTGELFF. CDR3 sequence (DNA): TGTGCCAGCAGCCCCGGGACAGGGGGCACCGGGGAGCTGTTTTTT. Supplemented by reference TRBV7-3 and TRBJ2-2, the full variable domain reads GAGVSQTPSNKVTEKGKYVELRCDPISGHTALYWYRQSLGQGPEFLIYFQGTGAADDSGLPNDRFFAVRPEGSVSTLKIQRTERGDSAVYLCASSPGTGGTGELFFGEGSRLTVL.

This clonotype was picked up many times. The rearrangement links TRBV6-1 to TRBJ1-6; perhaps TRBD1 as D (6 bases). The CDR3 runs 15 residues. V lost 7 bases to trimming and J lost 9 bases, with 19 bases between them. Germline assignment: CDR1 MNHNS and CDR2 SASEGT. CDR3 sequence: CASTALLGQTSPLHF. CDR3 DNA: TGTGCCAGCACCGCCCTTCTCGGACAGACTTCACCCCTCCACTTT.

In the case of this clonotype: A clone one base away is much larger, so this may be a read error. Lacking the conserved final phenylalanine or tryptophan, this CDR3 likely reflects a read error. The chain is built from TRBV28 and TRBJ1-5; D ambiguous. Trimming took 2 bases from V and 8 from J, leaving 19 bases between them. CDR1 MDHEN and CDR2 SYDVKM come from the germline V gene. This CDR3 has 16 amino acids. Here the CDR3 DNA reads TGTGCCAGCAGTTTAACCCGACCGGGTGGTAGTGAGCCCCAGCATGTT. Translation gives CASSLTRPGGSEPQHV.

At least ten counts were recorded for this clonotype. The CDR3 region is CATGLSRGGKNIQYF. The CDR3 nucleotides are TGTGCCACCGGGTTATCCAGGGGCGGCAAAAACATTCAGTACTTC. The chain uses TRBV24-1 and TRBJ2-4, with D perhaps matching TRBD1 (6 bases). Germline assignment: CDR1 KGHDR and CDR2 SFDVKD. The CDR3 totals 15 residues. The V gene lost 9 bases and the J gene lost 3 bases, with 17 bases spanning the gap.

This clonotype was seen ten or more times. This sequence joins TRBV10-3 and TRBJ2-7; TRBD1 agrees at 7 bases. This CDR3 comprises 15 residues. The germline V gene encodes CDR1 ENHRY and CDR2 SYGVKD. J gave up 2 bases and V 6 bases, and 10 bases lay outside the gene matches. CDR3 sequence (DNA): TGTGCCATCAGGGAGATGGGACAGATTACCTACGAGCAGTACTTC. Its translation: CAIREMGQITYEQYF.

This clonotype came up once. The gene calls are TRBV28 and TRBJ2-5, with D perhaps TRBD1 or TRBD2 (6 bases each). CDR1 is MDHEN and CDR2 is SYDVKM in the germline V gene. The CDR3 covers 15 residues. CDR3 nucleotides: TGTGCGACTAAGGGTAGCTGGGGGGCCCGGGAGACCCAGTACTTC. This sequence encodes CATKGSWGARETQYF.

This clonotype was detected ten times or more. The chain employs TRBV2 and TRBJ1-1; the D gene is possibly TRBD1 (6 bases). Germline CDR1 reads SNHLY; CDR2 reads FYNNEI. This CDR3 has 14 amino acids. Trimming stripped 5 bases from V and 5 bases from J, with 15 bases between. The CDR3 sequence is CASSRYRERTEAFF. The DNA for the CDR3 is TGTGCCAGCAGTCGGTACAGGGAGCGGACTGAAGCTTTCTTT.

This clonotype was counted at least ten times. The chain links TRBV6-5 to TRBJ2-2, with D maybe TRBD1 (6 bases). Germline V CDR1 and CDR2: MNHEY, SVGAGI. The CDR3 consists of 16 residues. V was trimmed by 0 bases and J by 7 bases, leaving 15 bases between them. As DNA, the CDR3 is TGTGCCAGCAGTTACTCGACCCACAGGGTGGGCGGGGAGCTGTTTTTT. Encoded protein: CASSYSTHRVGGELFF.

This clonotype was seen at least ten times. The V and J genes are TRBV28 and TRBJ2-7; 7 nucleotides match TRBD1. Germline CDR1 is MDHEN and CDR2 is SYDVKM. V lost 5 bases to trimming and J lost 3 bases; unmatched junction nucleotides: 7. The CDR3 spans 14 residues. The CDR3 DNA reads TGTGCCAGCAGTCGCCCCGACAGGGACTACGAGCAGTACTTC. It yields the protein CASSRPDRDYEQYF.

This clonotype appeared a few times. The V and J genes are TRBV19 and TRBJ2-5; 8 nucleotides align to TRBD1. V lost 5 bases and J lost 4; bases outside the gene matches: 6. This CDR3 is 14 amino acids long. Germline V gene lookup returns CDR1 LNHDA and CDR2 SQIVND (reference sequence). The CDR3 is CASSARQGPETQYF. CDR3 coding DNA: TGTGCCAGTAGTGCTCGACAGGGGCCAGAGACCCAGTACTTC.

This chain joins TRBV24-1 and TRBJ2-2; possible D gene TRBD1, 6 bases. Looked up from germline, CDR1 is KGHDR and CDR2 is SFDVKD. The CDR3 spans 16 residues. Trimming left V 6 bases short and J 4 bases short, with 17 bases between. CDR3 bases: TGTGCCACCAGTCCTAACGGGACACATTCCACCGGGGAGCTGTTTTTT. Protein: CATSPNGTHSTGELFF.

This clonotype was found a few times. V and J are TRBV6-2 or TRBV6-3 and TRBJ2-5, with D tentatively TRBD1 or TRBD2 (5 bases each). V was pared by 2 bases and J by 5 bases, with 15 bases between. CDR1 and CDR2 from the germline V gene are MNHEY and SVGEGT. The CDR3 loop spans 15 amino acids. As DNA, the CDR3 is TGTGCCAGCAGTTACGGCCCGGGGACGGAGGAGACCCAGTACTTC. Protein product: CASSYGPGTEETQYF.

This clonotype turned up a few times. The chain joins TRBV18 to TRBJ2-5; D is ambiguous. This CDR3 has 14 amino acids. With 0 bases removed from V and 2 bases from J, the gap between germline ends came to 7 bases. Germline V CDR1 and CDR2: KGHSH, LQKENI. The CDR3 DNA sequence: TGTGCCAGCTCACCACCGCACAGACAAGAGACCCAGTACTTC. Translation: CASSPPHRQETQYF.

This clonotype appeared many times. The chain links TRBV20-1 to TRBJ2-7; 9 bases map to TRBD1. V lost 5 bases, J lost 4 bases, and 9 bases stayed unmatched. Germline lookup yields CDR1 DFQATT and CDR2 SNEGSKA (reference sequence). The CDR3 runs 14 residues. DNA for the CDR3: TGCAGTGCTCCGGGTGGGGACAGGGTTTACGAGCAGTACTTC. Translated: CSAPGGDRVYEQYF.